One sample yielded the 10 T cell receptor beta chains listed below, sequenced in a study of patients and donors after allogeneic stem cell transplantation. TCRdb redid the calling of the RT-PCR reads with MiXCR, one entry per CDR3 protein. The repertoire has 920,000 or so distinct CDR3 sequences, about a sixth of them found once; the top ten carry 5.5% to 6.5%. Sequencing was carried out using blood, either unsorted or a sorted T cell fraction (not recorded which). The receptor source for this set is a human donor who was either an allogeneic HSCT recipient or a stem cell or donor lymphocyte infusion donor (not recorded which). It is not recorded whose cells these are; they may come from a transplant donor.

Only a few counts were recorded for this clonotype. The chain links TRBV4-1 to TRBJ1-6, with 7 positions matching TRBD1. CDR1 is MGHRA and CDR2 is YSYEKL in the germline V gene. This CDR3 spans 15 amino acids. J gave up 5 bases and V 4 bases, and 5 bases lay outside the gene matches. CDR3 sequence: CASSPRDRDNSPLHF. The CDR3 bases are TGCGCCAGCAGCCCTCGGGACAGAGATAATTCACCCCTCCACTTT.

This clonotype was counted once. V is TRBV7-8 and J is TRBJ2-2, with TRBD2 identical over 7 bases. Germline V CDR1 and CDR2: SGHVS, FQNEAQ. This CDR3 has 19 residues. J gave up 5 bases and V 2 bases, and 17 bases lay outside the gene matches. The DNA of the CDR3 is TGTGCCAGCAGCTTATTGTCGGTGATGGGCGGGGGTAGTACCGGGGAGCTGTTTTTT. Amino acid sequence: CASSLLSVMGGGSTGELFF.

This clonotype was counted at least ten times. The chain combines TRBV7-3 with TRBJ1-1; D is possibly TRBD1 (5 bases). The CDR3 sequence is 13 residues long. Trimming took 1 base from V and 4 from J, leaving 7 bases between them. Germline V lookup: CDR1 SGHTA, CDR2 FQGTGA. The CDR3 nucleotides are TGTGCCAGCAGCTTAAATGGGGGCACTGAAGCTTTCTTT. Translated: CASSLNGGTEAFF.

This chain links TRBV10-3 with TRBJ2-1; D is undetermined. Germline V gives CDR1 ENHRY, CDR2 SYGVKD. CDR3 length: 12 residues. Trimming left V 5 bases short and J 5 bases short, with 7 bases between. CDR3 nucleotide sequence: TGTGCCATCAGTACTACTGACAATGAGCAGTTCTTC. Protein sequence: CAISTTDNEQFF.

In nucleotides, the CDR3 is TGTGCCAGCAGCTTAAACGGGGCTAGCGGGAGGAAGACCCAGTACTTC. Residues: CASSLNGASGRKTQYF. The V call is TRBV7-3, the J call TRBJ2-5, with 11 bases matching TRBD2. V was pared by 1 base and J by 6 bases, with 7 bases of the junction left unmatched. Germline CDR1 SGHTA, CDR2 FQGTGA. The CDR3 has 16 residues.

This clonotype has at least ten counts. V gene TRBV12-3 or TRBV12-4 combines with J gene TRBJ1-2; D is ambiguous. Between the trimmed V and J ends, which lost 5 bases and 4 bases, there was a span of 8 bases. This CDR3 has 12 residues. The CDR3 coding sequence is TGTGCCAGCAGTCCCGAGCTCTATGGCTACACCTTC. Its protein product is CASSPELYGYTF.

This clonotype was observed a few times. The gene calls are TRBV12-3 or TRBV12-4 and TRBJ2-1; D ambiguous. CDR3 size: 16 residues. The V end was cut by 5 bases, the J end by 0 bases, with 14 bases between. For the CDR3, the DNA is TGTGCCAGCAGTGCCGAGTGGACGAGCTCCTACAATGAGCAGTTCTTC. It specifies CASSAEWTSSYNEQFF.

The sample holds a few counts of this clonotype. Since a much larger clone is just one base distant, this may be a read error. The chain joins TRBV7-2 to TRBJ2-5, with 16 bases that match TRBD2. J lost 2 bases, V lost 4 bases, and 1 base had no gene match. CDR3 length: 16 amino acids. Germline-derived CDR1 and CDR2 are SGHTA and FQGNSA. The CDR3 DNA reads as TGTGCCAGCAGCTGGGGACTAGCGGGGGGGCAAGAGACCCAGTACTTC. Translating it yields CASSWGLAGGQETQYF.

This clonotype was observed a handful of times. V gene TRBV4-1 combines with J gene TRBJ2-7; no clear D. This CDR3 has 13 residues. The ends were cut back, 6 bases at V and 7 bases at J, with 16 bases in the middle. The germline gives CDR1 MGHRA, CDR2 YSYEKL. CDR3: CASSLGSGLEQYF. In DNA form, the CDR3 reads TGCGCCAGCAGTCTGGGGTCCGGTTTGGAGCAGTACTTC.

The CDR3: CASMRAQLSPLHF. CDR3 nucleotide sequence: TGTGCCAGCATGAGGGCGCAGCTTTCACCCCTCCACTTT. The chain employs TRBV6-1 and TRBJ1-6; D uncertain. The germline V and J ends were trimmed by 7 bases and 9 bases, with 13 bases remaining between them. Germline CDR1 reads MNHNS; CDR2 reads SASEGT. The CDR3 has 13 amino acids.